These 20 T cell receptor beta chains came from one sample sequenced in a study of cytomegalovirus exposure and HLA in healthy donors. In the PCR, 60 Vbeta and 13 Jbeta primers were used. Sequenced by immunoSEQ multiplex PCR; TCRdb stores in-frame clones only, minus some. The data contain approximately 100,000 clones, roughly three quarters of them singletons. Sequences were obtained from PBMCs. All receptors derive from a middle-aged woman in good health and CMV-seropositive.

The V and J genes are TRBV19 and TRBJ1-1; TRBD1 matches at 7 bases. CDR1 is LNHDA, CDR2 SQIVND, per germline (reference sequence). Losses at the gene ends were 6 bases for V and 0 bases for J; bases not matched to a gene: 19. The CDR3 is 19 amino acids. CDR3 in DNA: TGTGCCAGTAGGAGCCGACAGGGCCTCTCGACGTACATGAACACTGAAGCTTTCTTT. Protein sequence: CASRSRQGLSTYMNTEAFF.

This clone came up once. The rearrangement uses TRBV6-5 and TRBJ2-7; D might be TRBD2 (6 bases). V lost 6 bases, J lost 0 bases, and 15 bases lay in between. Per germline, CDR1 MNHEY and CDR2 SVGAGI. This CDR3 comprises 15 residues. CDR3 loop: CASSIGTSYSYEQYF. The CDR3, as DNA: TGTGCCAGCAGCATCGGGACTTCCTACTCCTACGAGCAGTACTTC.

This clone turned up a few times. The chain joins TRBV11-2 to TRBJ2-7; 10 bases match TRBD1. From germline, CDR1 is SGHAT and CDR2 FQNNGV. The junction had 7 bases not matched to a gene; V was cut back by 5 bases and J by 9 bases. There are 13 residues in the CDR3. CDR3 sequence reads: CASSTGQGGTQYF. The DNA of the CDR3 is TGTGCCAGCAGCACCGGACAGGGGGGGACGCAGTACTTC.

The rearrangement links TRBV28 to TRBJ1-1; TRBD1 agrees at 9 bases. The CDR3 is 18 amino acids. CDR1 MDHEN and CDR2 SYDVKM come from the germline V gene. Germline trimming cut 6 bases from V and 4 bases from J; bases unmatched to any gene: 18. CDR3 loop: CASSPNLGQGFWVTEAFF. The CDR3 nucleotides read TGTGCCAGCAGCCCTAATCTGGGACAGGGTTTCTGGGTCACTGAAGCTTTCTTT.

CDR3 amino acids: CASSKGCYRRNYGYTF. The DNA of the CDR3 is TGTGCCAGCAGCAAAGGTTGTTACCGTCGGAACTATGGCTACACCTTC. This rearrangement joins TRBV21-1 to TRBJ1-2. TRBV21-1 is flagged as a pseudogene. The CDR3 contains 16 residues.

V and J are TRBV7-2 and TRBJ2-2; unclear D gene. Germline assignment: CDR1 SGHTA and CDR2 FQGNSA. V dropped 5 bases and J dropped 2 bases, with 9 bases sitting between them. This CDR3 has 14 amino acids. The DNA of the CDR3 is TGTGCCAGCAGCCCGAACTATAACACCGGGGAGCTGTTTTTT. Encoded protein: CASSPNYNTGELFF.

The chain recombines TRBV28 with TRBJ1-2, with D perhaps matching TRBD1 (6 bases). Trimming left V 6 bases short and J 2 bases short, with 13 bases between. The CDR3 has 14 amino acids. Germline V gene lookup returns CDR1 MDHEN and CDR2 SYDVKM. The CDR3 DNA sequence: TGTGCCAGCAGAGGGGGGGGGTTCAACTATGGCTACACCTTC. Protein product: CASRGGGFNYGYTF.

The V call is TRBV2, the J call TRBJ1-1, with TRBD1 matching 8 bases. V shed 6 bases, J shed 0 bases, and the junction held 6 bases outside the gene matches. There are 15 residues in the CDR3. Germline V CDR1 and CDR2: SNHLY, FYNNEI. The CDR3 region is CASSDNRGMNTEAFF. The CDR3 region has the DNA TGTGCCAGCAGCGATAACAGGGGGATGAACACTGAAGCTTTCTTT. The full variable domain, its missing parts supplied by reference TRBV2 and TRBJ1-1, is EPEVTQTPSHQVTQMGQEVILRCVPISNHLYFYWYRQILGQKVEFLVSFYNNEISEKSEIFDDQFSVERPDGSNFTLKIRSTKLEDSAMYFCASSDNRGMNTEAFFGQGTRLTVV.

The chain recombines TRBV4-1 with TRBJ2-7, with a weak D call TRBD1 (6 bases). The length of the CDR3 is 16 residues. The germline V gene encodes CDR1 MGHRA and CDR2 YSYEKL. V was pared by 0 bases and J by 4 bases, with 16 bases between. CDR3 DNA sequence: TGCGCCAGCAGCCAAGACCCCGGACAGCCCTTTTACGAGCAGTACTTC. Protein sequence: CASSQDPGQPFYEQYF.

This clone showed up just a few times. The chain employs TRBV12-5 and TRBJ2-7; the D is unclear. Germline CDR1 is LGHNT and CDR2 is FRNRAP. CDR3 length: 13 amino acids. V gave up 1 base and J gave up 1 base, with 5 bases separating them. The chain's CDR3 is CASGLGESYEQYF. In nucleotides, the CDR3 is TGTGCTAGTGGTTTGGGAGAGTCCTACGAGCAGTACTTC.

J is TRBJ2-3 and V is TRBV18; 8 bases match TRBD2. Trimming took 6 bases from V and 2 from J; bases not matched to a gene: 10. The CDR3 has 16 amino acids. Germline CDR1 and CDR2: KGHSH and LQKENI. The CDR3 nucleotides read TGTGCCAGCTCCCAACGGGGGGGGCATAACACAGATACGCAGTATTTT. Protein: CASSQRGGHNTDTQYF.

The rearrangement joins TRBV13 to TRBJ1-1; D gene uncertain. Germline V CDR1 and CDR2: PRHDT, FYEKMQ (reference sequence). This CDR3 is 14 amino acids long. V was trimmed by 5 bases and J by 2 bases, leaving 12 bases between them. The CDR3 here is CASSAPMRNTEAFF. For the CDR3, the DNA is TGTGCCAGCAGCGCCCCAATGAGAAACACTGAAGCTTTCTTT.

The rearrangement joins TRBV18 to TRBJ1-1, with D tentatively TRBD1 (6 bases). The CDR3 contains 16 residues. Trimming took 4 bases from V and 1 from J, leaving 16 bases between them. The germline CDR1 and CDR2 sequences are KGHSH and LQKENI. As DNA, the CDR3 is TGTGCCAGCTCACGACCCCGACAGGTGAGGAACACTGAAGCTTTCTTT. This encodes CASSRPRQVRNTEAFF. The full variable domain, completed using reference TRBV18 and TRBJ1-1, is NAGVMQNPRHLVRRRGQEARLRCSPMKGHSHVYWYRQLPEEGLKFMVYLQKENIIDESGMPKERFSAEFPKEGPSILRIQQVVRGDSAAYFCASSRPRQVRNTEAFFGQGTRLTVV.

This chain connects TRBV5-1 to TRBJ1-1, with 8 bases matching TRBD1. V lost 0 bases, J lost 1 base, and 8 bases stayed unmatched. CDR3 length: 17 residues. Germline V lookup: CDR1 SGHRS, CDR2 YFSETQ. The CDR3 region is CASSLGFAGGWNTEAFF. In DNA form, the CDR3 reads TGCGCCAGCAGCTTGGGGTTTGCAGGGGGCTGGAACACTGAAGCTTTCTTT.

This sequence joins TRBV7-9 and TRBJ1-6; no definite D call. Germline values: CDR1 SEHNR, CDR2 FQNEAQ (reference sequence). The germline V and J ends were trimmed by 2 bases and 9 bases, with 8 bases remaining between them. The CDR3 has 13 residues. The CDR3 DNA sequence: TGTGCCAGCAGCTTATATTCGGGTTCACCCCTCCACTTT. Translation: CASSLYSGSPLHF.

This clone was recorded only once. The chain couples TRBV19 to TRBJ1-5; weak D call: TRBD1 (5 bases). The CDR3 spans 17 residues. V lost 6 bases to trimming and J lost 0 bases, with 18 bases between them. The germline CDR1 and CDR2 sequences are LNHDA and SQIVND (reference sequence). The CDR3 loop is CASSTPGGTYSNQPQHF. As DNA, the CDR3 is TGTGCCAGTAGCACCCCCGGGGGAACATATAGCAATCAGCCCCAGCATTTT.

This clone was picked up a small number of times. This rearrangement joins TRBV27 to TRBJ1-6; TRBD1 agrees at 9 bases. V was clipped by 3 bases and J by 8 bases; unmatched bases: 2. The V gene's germline CDR1 is MNHEY and CDR2 SMNVEV (reference sequence). This CDR3 has 14 amino acids. The CDR3 region has the DNA TGTGCCAGCAGTTTTGGGACAGGGTATTCACCCCTCCACTTT. It yields the protein CASSFGTGYSPLHF.

V gene TRBV6-6 combines with J gene TRBJ2-7, with D hard to call. Germline V gene data show CDR1 as MNHNY and CDR2 as SVGAGI (reference sequence). Trimming took 11 bases from V and 0 from J, leaving 14 bases between them. This CDR3 region has 13 residues. The CDR3 DNA reads as TGTGCCGGGCGATCTTCGAGCTCCTACGAGCAGTACTTC. Encoded protein: CAGRSSSSYEQYF.

The rearrangement uses TRBV23-1 and TRBJ2-1; a possible D gene is TRBD2 (6 bases). TRBV23-1 is identified as an open reading frame with a role that is uncertain. V lost 2 bases to trimming and J lost 2 bases, with 10 bases between them. This CDR3 is 15 amino acids long. The CDR3 coding sequence is TGCGCCAGCAGTCAAGCGCGGGACCCCTACAATGAGCAGTTCTTC. Translated: CASSQARDPYNEQFF.

The V call is TRBV28, the J call TRBJ1-3; 8 bases fit TRBD1. V gave up 1 base and J gave up 4 bases; unmatched junction bases: 6. This CDR3 has 16 amino acids. Germline CDR1 and CDR2: MDHEN and SYDVKM. Here the CDR3 reads CASSLSGGVSGNTIYF. The CDR3, as DNA: TGTGCCAGCAGTTTATCAGGGGGCGTGAGCGGAAACACCATATATTTT.